The 12 T cell receptor beta chains given below trace back to one sample, sequenced in a study of cytomegalovirus exposure and HLA in healthy donors. With 60 Vbeta and 13 Jbeta primers, the PCR was carried out. The assay was immunoSEQ multiplex PCR, and TCRdb's table has in-frame clones only and misses some. Found here are roughly 73,000 clones, approximately 80% of them singletons; the top ten hold nearly 3.5%. The sample taken for sequencing was PBMCs. The receptors stem from a man aged 40-49 years in good health and CMV-seronegative.

The chain recombines TRBV19 with TRBJ2-3, with D perhaps matching TRBD2 (7 bases). The CDR3 sequence is 14 residues long. The V gene's germline CDR1 is LNHDA and CDR2 SQIVND (reference sequence). V lost 7 bases, J lost 2 bases, and 13 bases lay in between. CDR3 nucleotide sequence: TGTGCCAGTAAAACGGGGGGCTCCACAGATACGCAGTATTTT. Protein product: CASKTGGSTDTQYF.

V and J are TRBV7-6 and TRBJ2-5, with 10 bases fitting TRBD2. The CDR3 spans 15 residues. Trimming at V came to 3 bases and at J to 5 bases, leaving 6 bases not matched to a gene. Germline lookup yields CDR1 SGHVS and CDR2 FNYEAQ. Written as DNA, the CDR3 is TGTGCCAGCAGCTTGGCGCTAGCGGGGGCGGAGACCCAGTACTTC. Translating gives CASSLALAGAETQYF.

This clone was detected only a few times. Other DNA sequences in this sample translate to the same CDR3. V gene TRBV10-3 combines with J gene TRBJ1-6; 7 positions agree with TRBD1. The germline CDR1 and CDR2 sequences are ENHRY and SYGVKD. V shed 4 bases and J 6 bases; nucleotides not matched to a gene: 6. The CDR3 consists of 15 residues. CDR3 loop: CAISVQGQPNSPLHF. DNA for the CDR3: TGTGCCATCAGTGTGCAGGGACAGCCTAATTCACCCCTCCACTTT.

Only one count was recorded for this clone. V gene TRBV5-1 combines with J gene TRBJ1-3; D remains ambiguous. In germline, CDR1 is SGHRS, CDR2 YFSETQ. CDR3 size: 15 residues. V was clipped by 4 bases and J by 0 bases, with 11 bases between them. CDR3 nucleotide sequence: TGCGCCAGCAGCCGCGAGGGTTACTCTGGAAACACCATATATTTT. Its protein product is CASSREGYSGNTIYF. The variable domain in full, with the rest retrieved from reference TRBV5-1 and TRBJ1-3, is KAGVTQTPRYLIKTRGQQVTLSCSPISGHRSVSWYQQTPGQGLQFLFEYFSETQRNKGNFPGRFSGRQFSNSRSEMNVSTLELGDSALYLCASSREGYSGNTIYFGEGSWLTVV.

The chain employs TRBV28 and TRBJ1-4; TRBD1 matches at 9 bases. J was trimmed by 10 bases and V by 5 bases; bases with no gene match: 8. CDR1 is MDHEN and CDR2 is SYDVKM in the germline V gene. The CDR3 has 14 amino acids. CDR3 bases: TGTGCCAGCAGTACCCAGACAGGGGGTGGAAAACTGTTTTTT. Protein product: CASSTQTGGGKLFF.

The gene calls are TRBV5-1 and TRBJ1-4, with TRBD1 matching 9 bases. CDR1 is SGHRS and CDR2 is YFSETQ in the germline V gene. This CDR3 contains 14 residues. V shed 6 bases and J 8 bases; nucleotides not matched to a gene: 8. CDR3 in amino acids: CASTTGQGVEKLFF. CDR3 bases: TGCGCCAGCACCACGGGACAGGGAGTAGAAAAACTGTTTTTT.

Regarding this clone: At one of its ends the junction is not consistent with the germline gene, which may arise from a read error. The J gene is TRBJ1-3, the V gene TRBV13; the D gene is possibly TRBD1 (6 bases). The CDR3 has 15 amino acids. Germline loops: CDR1 PRHDT, CDR2 FYEKMQ (reference sequence). The CDR3 region is CSSSLKQGSGNTIYF. The CDR3 DNA reads as TGTTCCAGCAGCTTAAAACAGGGCTCTGGAAACACCATATATTTT.

The rearrangement joins TRBV19 to TRBJ1-1; D not certain. The CDR3 is 12 amino acids. Germline V gene data show CDR1 as LNHDA and CDR2 as SQIVND (reference sequence). V lost 5 bases and J 9 bases, leaving 13 bases between the germline ends. This chain's CDR3 is CASSQVFSKAFF. The CDR3 nucleotides are TGTGCCAGTAGTCAGGTCTTCTCCAAAGCTTTCTTT.

The chain joins TRBV28 to TRBJ2-5; tentatively, D is TRBD2 (6 bases). The CDR3 contains 13 residues. Germline CDR1 is MDHEN and CDR2 is SYDVKM. The V gene lost 3 bases and the J gene lost 2 bases, with 7 bases spanning the gap. The CDR3 region is CASSFGGQETQYF. The CDR3 coding sequence is TGTGCCAGCAGTTTCGGGGGTCAAGAGACCCAGTACTTC. Looking up the rest from reference TRBV28 and TRBJ2-5 gives the full variable domain: DVKVTQSSRYLVKRTGEKVFLECVQDMDHENMFWYRQDPGLGLRLIYFSYDVKMKEKGDIPEGYSVSREKKERFSLILESASTNQTSMYLCASSFGGQETQYFGPGTRLLVL.

V and J are TRBV7-3 and TRBJ2-1, with D tentatively TRBD2 (7 bases). The CDR3 totals 12 residues. Germline values: CDR1 SGHTA, CDR2 FQGTGA. Trimming left V 6 bases short and J 14 bases short, with 17 bases between. CDR3 in amino acids: CASSPGAGAKFF. CDR3 bases: TGTGCCAGCAGTCCCGGGGCGGGGGCTAAGTTCTTC.

This clone was observed a handful of times. The gene calls are TRBV28 and TRBJ1-3; D not resolved. The CDR3 consists of 16 residues. V was clipped by 7 bases and J by 4 bases, with 20 bases between them. The germline gives CDR1 MDHEN, CDR2 SYDVKM. CDR3 DNA: TGTGCCAGCATTACTTCGTGGAGTCCGTCAGGAAACACCATATATTTT. This translates into CASITSWSPSGNTIYF.

This chain joins TRBV7-3 and TRBJ2-3, with 11 nucleotides matching TRBD2. CDR1 is SGHTA, CDR2 FQGTGA, per germline. The CDR3 is 15 amino acids. The trim removed 6 bases at V and 6 bases at J, leaving 8 bases unmatched. The CDR3 DNA reads as TGTGCCAGCAGACGGACTAGCGGGCCTCCCGATACGCAGTATTTT. This translates into CASRRTSGPPDTQYF.